This T cell receptor beta chain was obtained from a study of OX40 agonist ivuxolimab in advanced cancers. Findings and caveats of the study: At doses 0.1 to 3.0 mg/kg, CD4+ and CD8+ clones expanded.

People who had autoimmune disease history or systemic immunosuppression were excluded. The protocol was immunoSEQ multiplex PCR, while the TCRdb copy is restricted to in-frame clones and leaves out a portion. In the table there are around 75,000 clones, around 89% of which are singletons. With regard to this clone: The antigen is undetermined.

This CDR3 region has 10 residues. The V end was cut by 4 bases, the J end by 4 bases, with 4 bases between. CDR1 and CDR2 from the germline V gene are SQVTM and ANQGSEA. Source: CD4+ or CD8+ T cells sorted from blood, taken in a trial of the OX40 agonist ivuxolimab. The rearrangement links TRBV29-1 to TRBJ1-1, with unresolved D. The sequence was collected from an adult with an advanced solid tumor such as melanoma, head and neck, liver or kidney cancer. In nucleotides, the CDR3 is TGCAGCGTTGGAGGCACTGAAGCTTTCTTT. Protein sequence: CSVGGTEAFF. The whole variable domain, remainder taken from reference TRBV29-1 and TRBJ1-1, is SAVISQKPSRDICQRGTSLTIQCQVDSQVTMMFWYRQQPGQSLTLIATANQGSEATYESGFVIDKFPISRPNLTFSTLTVSNMSPEDSSIYLCSVGGTEAFFGQGTRLTVV.